Sequencing of this T cell receptor (beta chain) was carried out in a study of cytomegalovirus exposure and HLA in healthy donors. Study results and limitations: Presence/absence analyses assumed roughly uniform sequencing depth across donors, which may not hold. A few CMV-associated chains proved CMV antigen-specific in vitro. Most subjects' HLA-A and HLA-B alleles were reportedly predicted from TCR beta sequences. A cluster of highly shared sequence variants was likely a sequencing artifact.

This clone was picked up a small number of times. Its cognate antigen is unknown. PCR primers comprised 60 Vbeta and 13 Jbeta primers. The table came from immunoSEQ multiplex PCR; TCRdb's copy has only in-frame clones and leaves some out. The table includes under 200,000 clones, roughly 80% detected once. The source is a man aged 18 to 35 in good health and CMV-seronegative. Sequenced input: PBMCs.

The CDR3 DNA is TGTGCCTGGAGTAGGCGGGAGCAAGAGACCCAGTACTTC. This codes for CAWSRREQETQYF. The rearrangement links TRBV30 to TRBJ2-5, with TRBD2 identical over 7 bases. The J segment lost 2 bases and the V segment lost 2 bases, leaving 2 bases of the junction unmatched. CDR3 length equals 13 residues. CDR1 is GTSNPN and CDR2 is SVGIG in the germline V gene (reference sequence).